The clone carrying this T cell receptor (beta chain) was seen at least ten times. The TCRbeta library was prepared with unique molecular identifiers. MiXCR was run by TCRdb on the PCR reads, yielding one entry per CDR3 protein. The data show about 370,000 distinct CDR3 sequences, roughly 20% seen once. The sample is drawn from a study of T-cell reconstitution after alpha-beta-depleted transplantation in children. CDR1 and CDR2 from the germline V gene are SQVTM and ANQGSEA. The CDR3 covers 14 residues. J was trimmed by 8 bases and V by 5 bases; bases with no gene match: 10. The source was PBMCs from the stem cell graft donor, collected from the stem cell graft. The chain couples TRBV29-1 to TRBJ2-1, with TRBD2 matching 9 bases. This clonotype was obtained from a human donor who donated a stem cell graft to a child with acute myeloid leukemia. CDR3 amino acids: CSVSLSGSTHEQFF. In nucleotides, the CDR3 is TGCAGCGTTTCCCTTAGCGGGAGTACGCATGAGCAGTTCTTC.